This T cell receptor (beta chain) was identified during a study of T-cell memory formation after mild COVID-19. The study, taken as a whole, reports: CD8+ contracting clones occupied EMRA, while CD4+ ones occupied mainly CM and EM. CD4+ bias marked clones expanding day 15 to 37, unlike balanced contracting clones. Pre-infection memory already had some responding clones, implying cross-reactive memory joined.

TCRdb reanalysed the 5' RACE reads using MiXCR and keeps one entry per CDR3 protein. The sample carries 210,000 or so distinct CDR3 sequences, about 27% recorded once. V dropped 1 base and J dropped 0; count of bases not matched to a gene: 6. Germline V gene data show CDR1 as SNHLY and CDR2 as FYNNEI. CDR3 length: 17 amino acids. Details on this clonotype: Its antigen is undetermined.

This chain joins TRBV2 and TRBJ2-3; the match to TRBD2 covers 8 bases. Sequences were obtained from PBMCs or a T cell subset sorted from them (not recorded which). This receptor was taken from an adult woman who had mild COVID-19 (a few samples of this study predate the infection). Cell type and time point are not known. CDR3 nucleotide sequence: TGTGCCAGCAGTGAAGGGGGTAGCGGGGCTAGCACAGATACGCAGTATTTT. It encodes CASSEGGSGASTDTQYF.